The T cell receptor beta chain described here comes from a study of T cell repertoires in cytomegalovirus infection. At the level of the study: Signatures in public TCR beta sequences pointed to both CMV infection and matching HLA type.

MiXCR, run by TCRdb on the reads, gives a single entry per CDR3 protein. Counted here are around 100,000 distinct CDR3 sequences, 10% occurring once; the ten biggest clones make up approximately 31%. V shed 10 bases and J 1 base; nucleotides not matched to a gene: 17. This CDR3 contains 18 residues. General observations from the study: Clonotypes of TCR beta that were HLA-C-restricted and CMV-specific dominated the ex vivo response. Identification of carriers of CMV plus the relevant HLA was achieved through cumulative public TCR beta family frequency.

This clonotype was seen ten or more times. The antigen remains undetermined. The chain uses TRBV12-3 or TRBV12-4 and TRBJ2-1, with 9 positions matching TRBD2. The sequencing sample was made of PBMCs, sequenced either directly or after in vitro stimulation (not recorded which). The origin of this receptor is a human donor in good health (CMV status not recorded). Some clones in this sample may be carry-over from other donors' samples. The CDR3 DNA is TGTGCCATTGCGACTAGCGGCAACCAAAAGGGGTCCTACAATGAGCAGTTCTTC. Encoded protein: CAIATSGNQKGSYNEQFF.